These 25 T cell receptor beta chains were sequenced from one sample in a study of blood T cell repertoires in COVID-19. Method: immunoSEQ multiplex PCR; TCRdb's copy keeps in-frame clones and lacks some. The table has over 150,000 clones, approximately 80% seen once; the top ten hold approximately 13%. The specimen was peripheral blood. All receptors derive from a human donor in a cohort sampled during active COVID-19.

The chain carries TRBV20-1 and TRBJ1-4; D is perhaps TRBD1 (6 bases). In germline, CDR1 is DFQATT, CDR2 SNEGSKA (reference sequence). The CDR3 has 13 residues. Trimming left V 3 bases short and J 6 bases short, with 11 bases between. CDR3 nucleotide sequence: TGCAGTGCTAGTGAGGGGGGACATGAAAAACTGTTTTTT. This sequence encodes CSASEGGHEKLFF.

This CDR3 reads CASSTLGGVRHTEAFF. The CDR3 nucleotides read TGTGCCAGCAGCACCCTGGGAGGGGTAAGGCACACTGAAGCTTTCTTT. This rearrangement joins TRBV7-9 to TRBJ1-1; a weak D match, TRBD1 (5 bases). The CDR3 runs to 16 residues. Trimming stripped 5 bases from V and 3 bases from J, with 19 bases between. Germline V CDR1 and CDR2: SEHNR, FQNEAQ (reference sequence).

A word on this clone: One end of the junction is discordant with germline, which a read error may explain. This rearrangement joins TRBV2 to TRBJ2-7; 7 nucleotides line up with TRBD1. From germline, CDR1 is SNHLY and CDR2 FYNNEI. This CDR3 is built from 14 residues. The CDR3 here is CARRGSGNSYEQYF. CDR3 nucleotide sequence: TGTGCCCGCAGGGGGTCGGGGAACTCCTACGAGCAGTACTTC.

The chain has TRBV1 and TRBJ1-1; TRBD1 reflects the table's D call only, with no check against the DNA. TRBV1 is recorded as a pseudogene. CDR3 length: 15 residues. CDR3 DNA: TGCACCAGCAGCCAAGGGGGGCACGAGAACACTGAAGCTTTCTTT. It yields the protein CTSSQGGHENTEAFF.

The V and J genes are TRBV25-1 and TRBJ2-3; D is ambiguous. The germline V and J ends were trimmed by 3 bases and 6 bases, with 4 bases remaining between them. The CDR3 length is 11 residues. The germline CDR1 and CDR2 sequences are MGHDK and SYGVNS. CDR3 residues: CASSEADTQYF. For the CDR3, the DNA is TGTGCCAGCAGTGAGGCCGATACGCAGTATTTT. Full variable domain (remainder filled in from reference TRBV25-1 and TRBJ2-3): EADIYQTPRYLVIGTGKKITLECSQTMGHDKMYWYQQDPGMELHLIHYSYGVNSTEKGDLSSESTVSRIRTEHFPLTLESARPSHTSQYLCASSEADTQYFGPGTRLTVL.

The chain has TRBV4-1 and TRBJ2-7; a weak D match, TRBD2 (6 bases). This CDR3 is built from 16 residues. V lost 0 bases and J lost 3, with 15 bases in between. Germline CDR1 reads MGHRA; CDR2 reads YSYEKL. CDR3 in DNA: TGCGCCAGCAGCCAAGAGAGGGGTGGCGGGGTCTACGAGCAGTACTTC. It yields the protein CASSQERGGGVYEQYF.

The chain couples TRBV5-1 to TRBJ2-5; D remains ambiguous. The germline V gene encodes CDR1 SGHRS and CDR2 YFSETQ. The CDR3 sequence is 14 residues long. V dropped 0 bases and J dropped 2 bases, with 8 bases sitting between them. The CDR3 spells CASSLVTAQETQYF. In DNA form, the CDR3 reads TGCGCCAGCAGCTTGGTTACAGCACAAGAGACCCAGTACTTC.

The chain combines TRBV28 with TRBJ2-7; 9 nucleotides align to TRBD1. In germline, CDR1 is MDHEN, CDR2 SYDVKM. The CDR3 sequence is 13 residues long. V lost 5 bases, J lost 6 bases, and 5 bases stayed unmatched. The CDR3 nucleotides are TGTGCCAGCAGTCCGTCGGACAGGGGCGAGCAGTACTTC. It is translated as CASSPSDRGEQYF.

The chain recombines TRBV18 with TRBJ2-7; TRBD2 matches at 8 bases. There are 15 residues in the CDR3. Germline trimming cut 5 bases from V and 4 bases from J; bases unmatched to any gene: 10. Germline V gene lookup returns CDR1 KGHSH and CDR2 LQKENI. As DNA, the CDR3 is TGTGCCAGCTCAGGAAGCGGGAGTGAAGGGTACGAGCAGTACTTC. This codes for CASSGSGSEGYEQYF.

The gene calls are TRBV4-1 and TRBJ1-1, with D uncertain. Trimming cost V 2 bases and J 1 base, with 5 bases left between them. The germline CDR1 and CDR2 sequences are MGHRA and YSYEKL. The CDR3 extends over 13 amino acids. This CDR3 reads CASSQSSNTEAFF. The CDR3 bases are TGCGCCAGCAGCCAAAGCTCGAACACTGAAGCTTTCTTT.

The V and J genes are TRBV7-9 and TRBJ2-3; TRBD2 matches 12 bases. The CDR3 is 15 amino acids. The V and J ends lost 7 bases and 6 bases, in that order; junction bases with no gene match: 8. Germline V lookup: CDR1 SEHNR, CDR2 FQNEAQ (reference sequence). This chain's CDR3 is CASMLLAGGADTQYF. In nucleotides, the CDR3 is TGTGCCAGCATGCTACTAGCGGGAGGTGCCGATACGCAGTATTTT.

This clone was seen ten or more times. The chain employs TRBV2 and TRBJ1-5; the D gene is possibly TRBD1 (5 bases). The length of the CDR3 is 16 residues. The germline V gene encodes CDR1 SNHLY and CDR2 FYNNEI. The V and J ends lost 1 base and 2 bases respectively, with 12 bases between them. CDR3 sequence (DNA): TGTGCCAGCAGTGAAGGGGGGGGGATTGGCAATCAGCCCCAGCATTTT. It is translated as CASSEGGGIGNQPQHF.

This CDR3 is CASSVGGRGTDTQYF. The CDR3 DNA is TGTGCCAGCAGCGTAGGGGGGAGGGGCACAGATACGCAGTATTTT. The V and J genes are TRBV9 and TRBJ2-3, with TRBD2 matching over 7 bases. Losses at the gene ends were 0 bases for V and 1 base for J; bases not matched to a gene: 2. CDR3 length: 15 residues. Looked up from germline, CDR1 is SGDLS and CDR2 is YYNGEE.

This clone ranks as medium-sized (0.01 to 0.1%). The chain uses TRBV2 and TRBJ1-6; weak D call: TRBD1 (6 bases). The V gene's germline CDR1 is SNHLY and CDR2 FYNNEI. This CDR3 has 15 amino acids. Trimming shortened V by 8 bases and J by 9 bases, and 20 bases separated the two germline ends. The CDR3 loop reads CASEPTGAFGSPLHF. DNA of the CDR3: TGTGCCAGCGAACCGACAGGTGCTTTCGGTTCACCCCTCCACTTT.

V gene TRBV5-1 combines with J gene TRBJ2-3; 12 bases are shared with TRBD2. The CDR3 length is 17 residues. Trimming took 4 bases from V and 2 from J; bases not matched to a gene: 8. The germline V gene encodes CDR1 SGHRS and CDR2 YFSETQ. The CDR3 DNA reads as TGCGCCAGCAGCGCCCGGACTAGCGGGGCTAACACAGATACGCAGTATTTT. As protein: CASSARTSGANTDTQYF. Variable domain in full (rest from reference TRBV5-1 and TRBJ2-3): KAGVTQTPRYLIKTRGQQVTLSCSPISGHRSVSWYQQTPGQGLQFLFEYFSETQRNKGNFPGRFSGRQFSNSRSEMNVSTLELGDSALYLCASSARTSGANTDTQYFGPGTRLTVL.

This clone was observed a single time. The V call is TRBV6-5, the J call TRBJ1-2; D gene ambiguous. CDR3 length equals 11 residues. From germline, CDR1 is MNHEY and CDR2 SVGAGI. V lost 8 bases and J 5 bases, leaving 9 bases between the germline ends. Here the CDR3 reads CASGRGYGYTF. The CDR3, as DNA: TGTGCCAGCGGTAGAGGGTATGGCTACACCTTC.

The rearrangement uses TRBV28 and TRBJ1-4, with no clear D. Per germline, CDR1 MDHEN and CDR2 SYDVKM. V was clipped by 6 bases and J by 5 bases, with 19 bases between them. This CDR3 spans 16 amino acids. In nucleotides, the CDR3 is TGTGCCAGCAGCCCCTCGCTTGGCAGGTCGAATGAAAAACTGTTTTTT. It yields the protein CASSPSLGRSNEKLFF.

The chain is built from TRBV24-1 and TRBJ2-3; 11 bases are shared with TRBD2. Germline V gene sequence: CDR1 KGHDR, CDR2 SFDVKD. V lost 7 bases and J lost 3; bases outside the gene matches: 8. The CDR3 contains 16 residues. CDR3 region: CATSPHTSGRTDTQYF. The CDR3 coding sequence is TGTGCCACCAGCCCCCACACTAGCGGGAGAACAGATACGCAGTATTTT.

The V call is TRBV2, the J call TRBJ2-5, with a weak D call TRBD2 (5 bases). CDR1 SNHLY and CDR2 FYNNEI come from the germline V gene. The length of the CDR3 is 13 residues. Trimming removed 8 bases from V and 5 bases from J, with 15 bases in between. CDR3 sequence reads: CASGLGWLETQYF. As DNA, the CDR3 is TGTGCCAGCGGACTTGGTTGGTTGGAGACCCAGTACTTC.

CDR3 sequence reads: CASSFARPGQPLHF. The CDR3 DNA follows: TGTGCCAGCAGCTTTGCCCGGCCAGGGCAGCCCCTCCACTTT. The chain employs TRBV5-6 and TRBJ1-6, with a possible D match to TRBD1 (5 bases). V gave up 2 bases and J gave up 13 bases, with 16 bases separating them. The length of the CDR3 is 14 residues. Per germline, CDR1 SGHDT and CDR2 YYEEEE.

The chain has TRBV11-2 and TRBJ2-1, with 11 nucleotides matching TRBD2. This CDR3 region has 16 residues. Germline V gene lookup returns CDR1 SGHAT and CDR2 FQNNGV. With 5 bases clipped from V and 5 bases from J, the junction kept 8 bases outside the gene matches. In DNA, the CDR3 is TGTGCCAGCAGCCCAGTAGCGGGAGGGCCCCACAATGAGCAGTTCTTC. Translated: CASSPVAGGPHNEQFF.

The chain links TRBV10-2 to TRBJ2-7; 7 positions agree with TRBD2. V gave up 5 bases and J gave up 0 bases; unmatched junction bases: 7. The CDR3 is made up of 15 amino acids. The germline gives CDR1 WSHSY, CDR2 SAAADI. The CDR3 sequence is CASSKRDGSSYEQYF. CDR3 nucleotide sequence: TGCGCCAGCAGTAAGCGGGACGGGAGCTCCTACGAGCAGTACTTC.

The V and J genes are TRBV5-4 and TRBJ2-3, with 7 bases that match TRBD2. Germline CDR1 is SGHNT and CDR2 is YYREEE (reference sequence). The junction had 11 bases not matched to a gene; V was cut back by 0 bases and J by 4 bases. The CDR3 runs to 17 residues. For the CDR3, the DNA is TGTGCCAGCAGCTTGGGGAGGGGCGGGAGTAGCGCAGATACGCAGTATTTT. Protein product: CASSLGRGGSSADTQYF.

This clone has just a few counts. This sequence joins TRBV5-4 and TRBJ2-2; TRBD1 agrees at 8 bases. The germline gives CDR1 SGHNT, CDR2 YYREEE (reference sequence). The CDR3 totals 13 residues. J gave up 6 bases and V 5 bases, and 3 bases lay outside the gene matches. The DNA for the CDR3 is TGTGCCAGCAGGAAGACAGGGGCCGGGGAGCTGTTTTTT. Translating gives CASRKTGAGELFF. Variable domain in full (rest from reference TRBV5-4 and TRBJ2-2): ETGVTQSPTHLIKTRGQQVTLRCSSQSGHNTVSWYQQALGQGPQFIFQYYREEENGRGNFPPRFSGLQFPNYSSELNVNALELDDSALYLCASRKTGAGELFFGEGSRLTVL.

This rearrangement joins TRBV6-4 to TRBJ1-1, with 10 bases that match TRBD1. J lost 4 bases, V lost 6 bases, and 2 bases had no gene match. CDR1 and CDR2 (germline): MRHNA, SNTAGT. This CDR3 is built from 13 residues. The CDR3 sequence is CASRDRGGTEAFF. The DNA of the CDR3 is TGTGCCAGCAGGGACAGGGGGGGCACTGAAGCTTTCTTT.